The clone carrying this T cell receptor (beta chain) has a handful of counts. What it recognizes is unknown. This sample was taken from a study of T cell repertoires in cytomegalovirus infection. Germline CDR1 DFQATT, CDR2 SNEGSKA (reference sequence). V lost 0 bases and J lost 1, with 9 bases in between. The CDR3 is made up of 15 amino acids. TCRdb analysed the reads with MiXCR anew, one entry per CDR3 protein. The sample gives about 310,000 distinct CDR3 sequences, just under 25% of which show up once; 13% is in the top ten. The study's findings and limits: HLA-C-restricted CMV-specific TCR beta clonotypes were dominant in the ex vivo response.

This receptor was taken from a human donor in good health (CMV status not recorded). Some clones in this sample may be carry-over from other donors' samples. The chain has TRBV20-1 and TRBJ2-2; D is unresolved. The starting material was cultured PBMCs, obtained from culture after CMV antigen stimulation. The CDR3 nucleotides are TGCAGTGCTAGAGACCCCTCTTGGAACACCGGGGAGCTGTTTTTT. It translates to CSARDPSWNTGELFF.